The clone carrying this TCR beta chain has just one count. These data belong to a study of blood T cell repertoires in COVID-19. Study at large: The United States, Italy and Spain provided the acute and convalescent COVID-19 samples. T cells, B-cell-depleted T cells, or PBMCs supplied cDNA or gDNA.

Some clones are missing from TCRdb's copy, which holds only in-frame ones; the method was immunoSEQ multiplex PCR. Of approximately 70,000 clones listed, approximately 73% were seen once; the top ten hold about 16%. With 2 bases clipped from V and 10 bases from J, the junction kept 10 bases outside the gene matches. Germline V gene lookup returns CDR1 SGHNT and CDR2 YYREEE (reference sequence). The CDR3 has 15 residues. Sequenced material: peripheral blood. The TCR was taken from a man aged 55 to 70 with COVID-19, enrolled during active disease. J is TRBJ2-1 and V is TRBV5-4, with TRBD1 matching 9 bases. The CDR3: CASSFRDREIGEQFF. CDR3 nucleotide sequence: TGTGCCAGCAGCTTCCGGGACAGGGAAATAGGAGAGCAGTTCTTC.